This entry lists 20 T cell receptor beta chains sequenced from one sample in a study of identifying expanded T cells in peripheral blood (dated by TCRdb to between 2017 and 2020). Receptor amplification or capture employed the immunoSEQ multiplex PCR assay. This immuneACCESS table, as held by TCRdb, lists in-frame sequences with V and J called but not all clones. Of the missing ones, under half trace to an unresolved V gene in checked studies; the others have no known cause. Present in this sample are some 54,000 clones, 82% of which were seen just once. The ten largest clones capture 11% to 15% of the sample. Input material: blood. The source of these receptors is a person aged 18 to 70 in good health.

The V gene is TRBV10-3, the J gene TRBJ1-1; 7 bases fit TRBD1. The ends lost 4 bases at V and 3 bases at J; junction bases unmatched: 5. The CDR3 totals 14 residues. The V gene's germline CDR1 is ENHRY and CDR2 SYGVKD. The CDR3 DNA reads as TGTGCCATCAGTGCCGGGACAGACTACACTGAAGCTTTCTTT. Its translation: CAISAGTDYTEAFF.

In its sample, this clone was seen a few times. Other DNA sequences from this sample encode an identical CDR3 as well. The V and J genes are TRBV5-1 and TRBJ1-1, with TRBD1 as a possible D gene (6 bases). CDR1 and CDR2 from the germline V gene are SGHRS and YFSETQ. Trimming removed 3 bases from V and 0 bases from J, with 12 bases in between. The CDR3 is 15 residues long. DNA for the CDR3: TGCGCCAGCAGCTCCGTACAGGGTTTGAACACTGAAGCTTTCTTT. Translating gives CASSSVQGLNTEAFF.

The table lists this clone with a count of one. The chain joins TRBV11-2 to TRBJ2-5; no firm D call. Germline V gene sequence: CDR1 SGHAT, CDR2 FQNNGV. The CDR3 extends over 12 amino acids. V gave up 3 bases and J gave up 5 bases, with 7 bases separating them. The DNA for the CDR3 is TGTGCCAGCAGCTTTCACATGGAGACCCAGTACTTC. Translating it yields CASSFHMETQYF.

The V gene is TRBV19, the J gene TRBJ1-4, with D uncertain. CDR3 size: 15 residues. The germline V and J ends were trimmed by 0 bases and 0 bases, with 5 bases remaining between them. The V gene's germline CDR1 is LNHDA and CDR2 SQIVND (reference sequence). The CDR3 region is CASSIDRATNEKLFF. The DNA of the CDR3 is TGTGCCAGTAGTATAGATAGGGCAACTAATGAAAAACTGTTTTTT.

This chain uses TRBV7-9 with TRBJ2-6; D not resolved. The CDR3 spans 13 residues. The germline V gene has CDR1 SEHNR and CDR2 FQNEAQ (reference sequence). The V end lost 1 base, the J end lost 4 bases, and 2 bases lay between the germline ends. The CDR3 DNA reads TGTGCCAGCAGCTTAGTAGGGGCCAACGTCCTGACTTTC. Translating it yields CASSLVGANVLTF.

The chain carries TRBV11-3 and TRBJ2-7; 10 bases fit TRBD2. The germline V gene has CDR1 SGHNT and CDR2 YENEEA. There are 12 residues in the CDR3. CDR3 residues: CASSPTSGADNV. The CDR3 DNA sequence: TGTGCCAGCAGCCCAACTAGCGGGGCTGACAACGTT.

This sequence joins TRBV9 and TRBJ2-1; D possibly corresponds to TRBD2 (6 bases). This CDR3 has 15 residues. V dropped 0 bases and J dropped 3 bases, with 10 bases sitting between them. Germline assignment: CDR1 SGDLS and CDR2 YYNGEE. DNA for the CDR3: TGTGCCAGCAGCGTAGCTTTCGGGGGCTACAATGAGCAGTTCTTC. This sequence encodes CASSVAFGGYNEQFF.

This clone appeared a single time. The chain employs TRBV29-1 and TRBJ1-2; a possible D gene is TRBD1 (5 bases). The CDR3 extends over 10 amino acids. Germline V CDR1 and CDR2: SQVTM, ANQGSEA. V lost 6 bases to trimming and J lost 8 bases, with 10 bases between them. The DNA for the CDR3 is TGCAGCGTCTCAGGGCCCGGCTACACCTTC. Residues: CSVSGPGYTF.

The chain recombines TRBV5-4 with TRBJ1-3; D might be TRBD1 (5 bases). CDR1 and CDR2 (germline): SGHNT, YYREEE (reference sequence). This CDR3 has 16 amino acids. The V end lost 1 base, the J end lost 4 bases, and 15 bases lay between the germline ends. The CDR3 region has the DNA TGTGCCAGCAGCTTGCGGGGCAGCTCCGGAGGAAACACCATATATTTT. Translating it yields CASSLRGSSGGNTIYF.

This clone was counted only a few times. V and J are TRBV5-8 and TRBJ1-5, with D uncertain. Germline loops: CDR1 SGHTS, CDR2 YDEGEE. The V end was cut by 1 base, the J end by 5 bases, with 4 bases between. The CDR3 runs to 12 residues. DNA of the CDR3: TGTGCCAGCAGCTTGTGGGATCAGCCCCAGCATTTT. Amino acid sequence: CASSLWDQPQHF. Complete variable domain (other parts from reference TRBV5-8 and TRBJ1-5): EAGVTQSPTHLIKTRGQQATLRCSPISGHTSVYWYQQALGLGLQFLLWYDEGEERNRGNFPPRFSGRQFPNYSSELNVNALELEDSALYLCASSLWDQPQHFGDGTRLSIL.

This clone was counted between two and nine times. The gene calls are TRBV2 and TRBJ1-5, with D tentatively TRBD1 (5 bases). V lost 4 bases, J lost 4 bases, and 14 bases lay in between. Germline CDR1 is SNHLY and CDR2 is FYNNEI. CDR3 length: 15 residues. In nucleotides, the CDR3 is TGTGCCAGCAGTGGGCCGGGACGGTCTAATCAGCCCCAGCATTTT. Translation: CASSGPGRSNQPQHF.

The gene calls are TRBV4-3 and TRBJ2-1; maybe TRBD1 (6 bases). With 1 base removed from V and 10 bases from J, the gap between germline ends came to 17 bases. CDR3 length: 15 amino acids. Germline V gene lookup returns CDR1 LGHNA and CDR2 YSLEER. The CDR3 nucleotides read TGCGCCAGCAGCCAAGGGGGGCAGGGGACAAGGGAGCAGTTCTTC. This translates into CASSQGGQGTREQFF.

Remarks on this clone: At one end, the junction sequence differs from germline, possibly due to a read error. The chain recombines TRBV7-6 with TRBJ1-1; TRBD1 might be the D (6 bases). The CDR3 is 14 residues long. CDR1 is SGHVS, CDR2 FNYEAQ, per germline. CDR3 nucleotide sequence: TGTGCCAGCAGTTTAGGGGGGTATAACACTGAAGCTTTCTTT. It is translated as CASSLGGYNTEAFF.

The chain employs TRBV11-3 and TRBJ1-2, with no clear D. Germline CDR1 and CDR2: SGHNT and YENEEA. V was clipped by 5 bases and J by 4 bases, with 14 bases between them. This CDR3 spans 14 amino acids. The CDR3 coding sequence is TGTGCCAGCAGCCCCGCGGGAACGACCTATGGCTACACCTTC. Amino acids: CASSPAGTTYGYTF.

The V call is TRBV19, the J call TRBJ1-1, with TRBD1 matching over 9 bases. This CDR3 is 14 amino acids long. From germline, CDR1 is LNHDA and CDR2 SQIVND (reference sequence). The V segment lost 3 bases and the J segment 8 bases; nucleotides outside the gene matches: 7. The CDR3 DNA is TGTGCCAGTAGTATTGGGACAGGGAGGGCGGAAGCTTTCTTT. Translated: CASSIGTGRAEAFF.

The chain couples TRBV5-1 to TRBJ1-2, with D tentatively TRBD1 (5 bases). From germline, CDR1 is SGHRS and CDR2 YFSETQ. V dropped 4 bases and J dropped 2 bases, with 12 bases sitting between them. The CDR3 has 14 residues. CDR3 coding DNA: TGCGCCAGCAGCCGGGAGGGGCCCAACTATGGCTACACCTTC. It codes for CASSREGPNYGYTF.

The V and J genes are TRBV27 and TRBJ1-1, with 8 positions matching TRBD1. V trimming: 5 bases; J trimming: 5 bases; junction bases outside the gene matches: 10. Germline loops: CDR1 MNHEY, CDR2 SMNVEV (reference sequence). This CDR3 region has 15 residues. The CDR3 DNA is TGTGCCAGCAGTATAACCGACAGGGGAAGGACTGAAGCTTTCTTT. This sequence encodes CASSITDRGRTEAFF.

This chain links TRBV4-1 with TRBJ1-2; D is unclear. V was shortened by 0 bases and J by 0 bases, with 8 bases between the two germline ends. CDR3 size: 15 residues. Germline-derived CDR1 and CDR2 are MGHRA and YSYEKL. The CDR3 nucleotides read TGCGCCAGCAGCCAAGATGGCAGACCTAACTATGGCTACACCTTC. Its translation: CASSQDGRPNYGYTF.

The genes are TRBV29-1 and TRBJ1-2; the D is unclear. In germline, CDR1 is SQVTM, CDR2 ANQGSEA. V was cut by 7 bases and J by 4 bases, with 13 bases left in between. The CDR3 runs to 12 residues. CDR3 sequence reads: CSALLAIYGYTF. CDR3 DNA: TGCAGCGCCCTGTTAGCGATCTATGGCTACACCTTC.

This sequence joins TRBV5-1 and TRBJ2-2; 7 bases map to TRBD1. This CDR3 is built from 16 residues. Per the germline V gene, CDR1 is SGHRS and CDR2 is YFSETQ. The ends lost 0 bases at V and 2 bases at J; junction bases unmatched: 4. CDR3 in amino acids: CASSLVTGANTGELFF. DNA for the CDR3: TGCGCCAGCAGCTTGGTAACAGGGGCTAACACCGGGGAGCTGTTTTTT.